These 10 T cell receptor beta chains were sequenced from one sample in a study of T-cell memory formation after mild COVID-19. In TCRdb, the 5' RACE reads were re-called with MiXCR into one record per CDR3 protein. The sample holds approximately 240,000 distinct CDR3 sequences; approximately 16% are singletons and the top ten take around 3.4%. Specimen: PBMCs or a T cell subset sorted from them (not recorded which). The receptors were gathered from a man younger than 35 who had mild COVID-19 (a few samples of this study predate the infection). Cell type and time point are not known.

This clonotype occurred a few times. The chain recombines TRBV2 with TRBJ1-1, with TRBD1 matching over 8 bases. Germline V gene sequence: CDR1 SNHLY, CDR2 FYNNEI. Losses at the gene ends were 6 bases for V and 4 bases for J; bases not matched to a gene: 4. This CDR3 spans 13 amino acids. The CDR3: CASRGTGSTEAFF. CDR3 DNA sequence: TGTGCCAGCAGGGGGACAGGAAGCACTGAAGCTTTCTTT.

This clonotype was detected ten times or more. The CDR3 bases are TGCAGTGCTAGCGACACAGGGGGTGGAGAGACCCAGTACTTC. It translates to CSASDTGGGETQYF. The V and J genes are TRBV20-1 and TRBJ2-5; 8 nucleotides align to TRBD1. This CDR3 comprises 14 residues. V gave up 3 bases and J gave up 4 bases; unmatched junction bases: 7. Germline-derived CDR1 and CDR2 are DFQATT and SNEGSKA (reference sequence).

The chain couples TRBV5-1 to TRBJ2-7, with 8 bases lining up with TRBD1. V was clipped by 4 bases and J by 1 base; unmatched bases: 7. Germline assignment: CDR1 SGHRS and CDR2 YFSETQ. The CDR3 is 15 residues long. The CDR3 coding sequence is TGCGCCAGCAGCGAATCAGGGGGCAGATCCTACGAGCAGTACTTC. Protein product: CASSESGGRSYEQYF.

The gene calls are TRBV5-1 and TRBJ2-2; 9 bases line up with TRBD2. The V gene end was trimmed by 1 base and the J gene end by 2 bases; junction bases not matched to a gene: 6. The CDR3 sequence is 17 residues long. CDR1 is SGHRS, CDR2 YFSETQ, per germline. The chain's CDR3 is CASSLSLAGFNTGELFF. CDR3 nucleotide sequence: TGCGCCAGCAGCTTGTCGCTAGCGGGGTTCAACACCGGGGAGCTGTTTTTT.

The chain employs TRBV11-1 and TRBJ2-1; 10 nucleotides line up with TRBD2. CDR1 and CDR2 from the germline V gene are SGHAT and FQDESV (reference sequence). The CDR3 has 17 amino acids. Trimming at V came to 5 bases and at J to 7 bases, leaving 14 bases not matched to a gene. Here the CDR3 reads CASSSPYSGGWLNEQFF. The CDR3 DNA is TGTGCCAGCAGCAGCCCCTATAGCGGGGGGTGGTTGAATGAGCAGTTCTTC. Combining the CDR3 with reference TRBV11-1 and TRBJ2-1 gives the whole variable domain EAEVAQSPRYKITEKSQAVAFWCDPISGHATLYWYRQILGQGPELLVQFQDESVVDDSQLPKDRFSAERLKGVDSTLKIQPAELGDSAMYLCASSSPYSGGWLNEQFFGPGTRLTVL.

V and J are TRBV6-1 and TRBJ1-5; D ambiguous. The CDR3 extends over 14 amino acids. The germline gives CDR1 MNHNS, CDR2 SASEGT. Trimming shortened V by 4 bases and J by 5 bases, and 12 bases separated the two germline ends. In DNA, the CDR3 is TGTGCCAGCAGTGGCCCCACGGAACATCAGCCCCAGCATTTT. This encodes CASSGPTEHQPQHF.

This chain joins TRBV11-2 and TRBJ1-1; a weak D match, TRBD1 (6 bases). Germline CDR1 SGHAT, CDR2 FQNNGV. V lost 1 base and J 10 bases, leaving 13 bases between the germline ends. The CDR3 contains 13 residues. CDR3 bases: TGTGCCAGCAGCTTAGTCGAACAGGGACGAGCTTTCTTT. This encodes CASSLVEQGRAFF.

V gene TRBV7-2 combines with J gene TRBJ1-6; D ambiguous. Trimming removed 1 base at V and 6 bases at J, with 10 bases between. The CDR3 length is 15 residues. Per the germline V gene, CDR1 is SGHTA and CDR2 is FQGNSA. CDR3 in amino acids: CASSLVAGSNSPLHF. CDR3 DNA sequence: TGTGCCAGCAGCTTAGTGGCCGGGAGTAATTCACCCCTCCACTTT.

This clonotype appeared a few times. This chain connects TRBV7-9 to TRBJ2-7; 10 nucleotides line up with TRBD1. The CDR3 runs to 16 residues. Germline-derived CDR1 and CDR2 are SEHNR and FQNEAQ (reference sequence). V gave up 2 bases and J gave up 9 bases; unmatched junction bases: 13. DNA for the CDR3: TGTGCCAGCAGCTTAAGCTCCGGGACAGGGGTTAACAGGCAGTACTTC. It is translated as CASSLSSGTGVNRQYF.

V usage is TRBV20-1 and J usage is TRBJ1-5; the D gene is possibly TRBD1 (6 bases). V was cut by 6 bases and J by 1 base, with 13 bases left in between. Germline lookup yields CDR1 DFQATT and CDR2 SNEGSKA (reference sequence). This CDR3 is built from 14 residues. DNA for the CDR3: TGCAGTGCCTCTACAGGGTTCAGCAATCAGCCCCAGCATTTT. It encodes CSASTGFSNQPQHF.